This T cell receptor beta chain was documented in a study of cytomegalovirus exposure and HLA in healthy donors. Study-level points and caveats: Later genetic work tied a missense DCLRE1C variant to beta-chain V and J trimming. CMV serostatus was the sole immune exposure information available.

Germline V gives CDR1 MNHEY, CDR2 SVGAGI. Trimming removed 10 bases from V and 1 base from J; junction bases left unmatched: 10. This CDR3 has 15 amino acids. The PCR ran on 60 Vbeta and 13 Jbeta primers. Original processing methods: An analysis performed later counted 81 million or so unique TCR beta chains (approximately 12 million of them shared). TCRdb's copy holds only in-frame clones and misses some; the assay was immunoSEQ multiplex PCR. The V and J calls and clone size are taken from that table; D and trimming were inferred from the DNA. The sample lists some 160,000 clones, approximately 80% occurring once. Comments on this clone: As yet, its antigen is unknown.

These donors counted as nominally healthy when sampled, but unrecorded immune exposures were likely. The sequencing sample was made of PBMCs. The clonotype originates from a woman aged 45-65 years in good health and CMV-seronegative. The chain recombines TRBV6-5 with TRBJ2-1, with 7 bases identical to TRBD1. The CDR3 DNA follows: TGTGCCACCGCTCCCGGGACAGCGTCCTACAATGAGCAGTTCTTC. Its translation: CATAPGTASYNEQFF.